Listed below are T cell receptor beta chains from one sample, sequenced in a study of beta chain features in type 1 diabetes. Sequencing was performed with immunoSEQ multiplex PCR; in TCRdb, only in-frame clones are kept and a portion is missing. The sample lists 140,000 to 150,000 clones; more than 9% were seen once. Sequencing was performed on naive CD4+ T cells from blood. The receptors shown here come from a young man in good health. Both conserved end residues are trimmed from each CDR3. A D gene is named only where the DNA matches it firmly.

v_call,j_call,d_call,cdr3_aa
TRBV7-8,TRBJ2-7,TRBD1,ASSTGTGGGFYEQY
TRBV11-3,TRBJ2-5,TRBD2,ASSFPHSLAGVIETQY
TRBV5-1,TRBJ2-1,TRBD2,ASSFLAGGLDEQF
TRBV30,TRBJ2-1,.,AWRPTWGLADEQF
TRBV6-5,TRBJ1-3,.,ASSPPGGSGNTIY
TRBV18,TRBJ2-7,.,ASSPIITGLDEQY
TRBV7-2,TRBJ1-6,TRBD1,ASSRDSENSPLH
TRBV9,TRBJ2-2,TRBD2,ASSPVGGRTGELF
TRBV2,TRBJ2-3,.,ASSDLVRGTDTQY
TRBV5-6,TRBJ1-3,TRBD1,ASSLGQGLHGNTIY
TRBV2,TRBJ2-7,TRBD2,ASRTERGGLYEQY
TRBV7-8,TRBJ2-5,.,ASSLMGAGRETQY
TRBV7-2,TRBJ2-1,TRBD2,ASSDERGGNEQF
TRBV7-2,TRBJ2-3,.,ASSPEFTLRGSDTQY
TRBV9,TRBJ2-7,TRBD2,ASSTERGPYEQY
TRBV9,TRBJ1-2,.,ASSIYRDGYT
TRBV5-4,TRBJ2-1,TRBD1,ASSWGQGRNNEQF
TRBV18,TRBJ1-4,.,ASSGAGEEKLF
TRBV5-1,TRBJ2-5,TRBD2,ASSLGLAGGKETQY
TRBV4-3,TRBJ2-3,TRBD2,ASSQGRLAGSPSTDTQY
TRBV6-1,TRBJ1-5,TRBD1,ASRRGQASNQPQH
TRBV7-2,TRBJ1-2,TRBD1,ASSQRTGYT
TRBV7-3,TRBJ2-7,TRBD1,ASSLMGTASSYEQY